This entry features one T cell receptor (beta chain) sequence. Its antigen target is currently unknown. It has no much larger one-base neighbor in the sample; base qualities were not kept. The sample is drawn from a study of blood T cell repertoires in COVID-19 (TCRdb year 2020). Context from the whole study: The collaborator samples originated in the United States, Italy and Spain and spanned the acute and convalescent phases of COVID-19. The prospective study material was composed of cDNA or gDNA derived from T cells, B-cell-depleted T cells, or PBMCs. Sample metadata almost always included a de-identified subject ID, COVID-19 status, age in years and sex. A freely available public database, intended as a resource for researchers studying the immune response to SARS-CoV-2, is where the repertoires were released. Where HLA class I and class II types were available, the types were taken from metadata supplied by the sample provider, not from assay-based typing. Samples came from the ongoing ImmuneRACE study (first 160 participants) plus 1,254 subjects from 6 global collaborators. The dataset comprised deeply sampled blood TCRbeta repertoires from subjects exposed to, actively infected with, or recovered from COVID-19.

Paper-wide results and their limitations: The amount of clinical and demographic metadata varied by source and participant and was provided uncurated.

Whole blood was collected in K2EDTA tubes by collaborating institutions according to the institutions' own protocols. Collaborator samples were shipped for TCRbeta analysis as frozen whole blood, isolated PBMCs, or DNA extracted from either sample type. The immunoSEQ Assay, a bias-controlled multiplex PCR, was used to amplify TCRbeta CDR3 regions from genomic DNA. Per the authors' processing: The number of nucleated cells in each sample was estimated from the amplification of reference gene primers within the assay. Sequence reads were collapsed and filtered to measure the absolute abundance of every unique TCRbeta CDR3 rearrangement. For each sample, productive Simpson clonality was calculated as the square root of Simpson's diversity index over productive rearrangements. The immuneACCESS repertoire file appears here via TCRdb, limited to in-frame rearrangements. These files lack a portion of the clones; in checked studies, under half of the deficit traces to unresolved V genes, and the cause of the others is not known. The DNA gave D and trimming, while V, J and clone size come from that table. Within this sample are some 140,000 clones, with roughly 81% of them counted one time only. The ten largest clones represent 9.5% to 15% of the sample.

The sequence was collected from a human donor in a cohort sampled during active COVID-19. The source material was peripheral blood.

The CDR3 protein sequence reads: CASRKHDRGTEAFF. The nucleotides read TGTGCCAGCAGAAAACACGACCGAGGCACTGAAGCTTTCTTT. This chain is built from TRBV7-8 and TRBJ1-1; the D gene is unclear. From the cysteine up to the phenylalanine, the CDR3 has a length of 14 residues. Only the CDR3 region is kept as DNA, spanning 42 bases read in frame from base 1. The V and J ends are trimmed by 6 bases and 4 bases, leaving 15 bases between them. The germline V gene sets CDR1 to SGHVS and CDR2 to FQNEAQ.